This TCR beta chain was documented in a study of blood T cells in healthy people across ages. V gave up 4 bases and J gave up 11 bases, with 24 bases separating them. CDR1 and CDR2 from the germline V gene are SGDLS and YYNGEE. The CDR3 is 15 amino acids. Then a second PCR, running about 6 to 12 cycles, was carried out with a sample-barcoded 5' primer and a J-beta primer mix. TCRdb itself ran the 5' RACE reads through MiXCR, one entry per CDR3 protein. The data show hundreds of thousands of distinct CDR3 sequences, about 21% seen once. The sample consisted of blood. The receptor comes from a man in his 70s in good health. V gene TRBV9 combines with J gene TRBJ1-1; D possibly corresponds to TRBD1 (5 bases). The CDR3 sequence: CASSPLGAPGSSAFF. The CDR3, as DNA: TGTGCCAGCAGCCCCCTCGGGGCGCCCGGTTCATCGGCTTTCTTT. Variable domain in full (rest from reference TRBV9 and TRBJ1-1): DSGVTQTPKHLITATGQRVTLRCSPRSGDLSVYWYQQSLDQGLQFLIQYYNGEERAKGNILERFSAQQFPDLHSELNLSSLELGDSALYFCASSPLGAPGSSAFFGQGTRLTVV.